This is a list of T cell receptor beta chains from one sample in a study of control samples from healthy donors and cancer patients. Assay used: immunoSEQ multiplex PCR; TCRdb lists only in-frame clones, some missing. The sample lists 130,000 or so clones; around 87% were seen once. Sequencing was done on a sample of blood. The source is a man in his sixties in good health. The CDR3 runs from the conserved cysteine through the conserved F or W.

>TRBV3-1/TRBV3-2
CASSQESGAYNSPLHF
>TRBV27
CASSPGTGGMNYGYTF
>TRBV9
CASTDGQGKGDTQYF
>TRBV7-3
CASSPGTGLSSTEAFF
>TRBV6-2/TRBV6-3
CASSYDSSNTGELFF
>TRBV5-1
CASSLGYSGGTDTQYF
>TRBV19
CASSTSGTSNQPQHF
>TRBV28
CASQRGATRNEQFF
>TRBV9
CASSVGGGSAGELFF
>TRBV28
CASSSSPGQKNTEAFF
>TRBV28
CASSLGGLNYNEQFF
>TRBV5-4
CASRYRGPTTTTDTQYF
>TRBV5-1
CASSLWLGGGASYNEQFF
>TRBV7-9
CASSLEVSTGELFF
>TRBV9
CASSVVSGGGVYNEQFF
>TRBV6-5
CASSYDGSYNSPLHF
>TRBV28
CASTLGGSGNKPYEQYF
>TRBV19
CASSIRGTGGSVSNQPQHF
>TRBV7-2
CASSPDRFLTNEQFF
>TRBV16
CASSQSPGLLGTVVRDGYTF
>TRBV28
CASSLGGVLSYEQYF
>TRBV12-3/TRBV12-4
CASSSLDYGYTF
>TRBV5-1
CASTLGAVNTGELFF
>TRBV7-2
CASSLIGTPSNEQYF
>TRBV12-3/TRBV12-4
CASTATPNTEAFF
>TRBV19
CAAPETGYFDGYTF
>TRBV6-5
CASSYSHGGWGYTF
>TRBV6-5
CASTGQGAVTPLHF
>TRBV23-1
CASSHPDRDGGEAFF
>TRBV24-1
CATSDFPNHTQYF
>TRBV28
CASTGLGSHQPQHF
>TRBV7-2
CASTRGQGGTYEQYF
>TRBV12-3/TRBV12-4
CASSLTENQPQHF
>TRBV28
CASSEHNYGYTF
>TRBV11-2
CASSLDPRYEQYF
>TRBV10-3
CAISELAGGTDGYTF
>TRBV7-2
CASSQNPTLRLKGAGELFF
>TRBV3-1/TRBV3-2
CASSFPRAGANVLTF
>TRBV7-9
CASSLSVGSEKLFF
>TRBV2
CASSRTEGHGYTF